The 5 T cell receptor beta chains listed next were all sequenced from one sample in a study of glioma-infiltrating T cells after dendritic cell vaccination. Time point here: after dendritic cell vaccination, including at tumor progression/relapse. Generated by immunoSEQ multiplex PCR, the TCRdb table keeps only in-frame clones and is missing some. The sample holds roughly 60,000 clones, around 85% seen once. This material consisted of blood, taken after dendritic cell vaccination. The receptors here all came from a human donor with glioblastoma.

The CDR3 loop reads CASSLEGGQETQYF. DNA for the CDR3: TGTGCCAGCAGCTTAGAGGGGGGGCAAGAGACCCAGTACTTC. The V and J genes are TRBV7-2 and TRBJ2-5, with a tentative D call TRBD2 (7 bases). The CDR3 has 14 residues. CDR1 is SGHTA, CDR2 FQGNSA, per germline. The germline V and J ends were trimmed by 1 base and 2 bases, with 8 bases remaining between them. The variable domain in full, with the rest retrieved from reference TRBV7-2 and TRBJ2-5, is GAGVSQSPSNKVTEKGKDVELRCDPISGHTALYWYRQSLGQGLEFLIYFQGNSAPDKSGLPSDRFSAERTGGSVSTLTIQRTQQEDSAVYLCASSLEGGQETQYFGPGTRLLVL.

The chain joins TRBV2 to TRBJ2-5, with 8 bases matching TRBD1. Per germline, CDR1 SNHLY and CDR2 FYNNEI. The trim removed 3 bases at V and 5 bases at J, leaving 5 bases unmatched. The CDR3 runs to 14 residues. Written as DNA, the CDR3 is TGTGCCAGCAGTGATCCAGGGGGCGGGGAGACCCAGTACTTC. It encodes CASSDPGGGETQYF.

The chain employs TRBV4-3 and TRBJ2-7; D not certain. The CDR3 spans 15 residues. V was cut by 0 bases and J by 2 bases, with 11 bases left in between. CDR1 and CDR2 (germline): LGHNA, YSLEER. The CDR3 bases are TGCGCCAGCAGCCAAGATGTGACAAGGACCTACGAGCAGTACTTC. It yields the protein CASSQDVTRTYEQYF.

The chain joins TRBV30 to TRBJ1-5; TRBD1 matches at 9 bases. The CDR3 length is 13 residues. Germline values: CDR1 GTSNPN, CDR2 SVGIG (reference sequence). Unmatched junction bases numbered 5, after V lost 4 bases and J lost 7 bases. The CDR3 region is CAWKGQGHQPQHF. The CDR3 bases are TGTGCCTGGAAGGGACAGGGTCACCAGCCCCAGCATTTT.

The chain employs TRBV11-3 and TRBJ2-2; 9 bases fit TRBD1. Germline CDR1 reads SGHNT; CDR2 reads YENEEA. V shed 7 bases, J shed 5 bases, and the junction held 5 bases outside the gene matches. This CDR3 comprises 14 residues. The CDR3: CASKVTGGTGELFF. The CDR3 region has the DNA TGTGCCAGCAAAGTGACAGGGGGGACCGGGGAGCTGTTTTTT.